This is a list of T cell receptor beta chains from one sample in a study of regulatory T cells in long-lasting Graves disease. TCRdb re-derived calls from the multiplex PCR reads in MiXCR, one entry per CDR3 protein. The table shows roughly 530,000 distinct CDR3 sequences, with roughly a sixth occurring only once. This same sample was also part of a study on T cells in Graves' hyperthyroidism and ophthalmopathy.

Sequenced here: peripheral blood mononuclear cells (PBMCs), sampled at new diagnosis, from a patient treated with antithyroid drugs. These receptors were collected from a middle-aged woman with Graves disease. The CDR3 runs from the conserved cysteine through the conserved F or W. A D gene is named only where the DNA matches it firmly. The listing skips clone size in some rows; elsewhere it reads once, few, many or a size class.

clone size,V gene,J gene,D gene,CDR3 DNA,CDR3 protein
many,TRBV7-9,TRBJ1-2,TRBD1,TGTGCCAGCAGCTTAGCCTTACCCGACAGGGAAGGCTACACCTTC,CASSLALPDREGYTF
NA,TRBV6-1,TRBJ2-3,NA,TGTGCCATCGAGAAGTGGCCAGATACGCAGTATTTT,CAIEKWPDTQYF
many,TRBV18,TRBJ2-3,NA,TGTGCCAGCTCACCAGGGGTAACGGGAGATACGCAGTATTTT,CASSPGVTGDTQYF
NA,TRBV5-1,TRBJ1-1,NA,TGCGCCAGCAGCTTGGGCGGGGGCGGGGCTGAAGCTTTCTTT,CASSLGGGGAEAFF
many,TRBV3-1,TRBJ1-1,NA,TGTGCCAGCAGCCAGGGCGGCAGTAGAGTATCCGAAGCTTTCTTT,CASSQGGSRVSEAFF
many,TRBV30,TRBJ1-1,NA,TGTGCCTGCCTTTGGCTCACTGAAGCTTTCTTT,CACLWLTEAFF
many,TRBV27,TRBJ2-3,NA,TGTGCCAGCAGTTTAGGGGTCCTTTCAACAGATACGCAGTATTTT,CASSLGVLSTDTQYF
NA,TRBV19,TRBJ1-1,NA,TGTGCCAGTAGTATAGGTGACTGGGGGGGCACTGAAGCTTTCTTT,CASSIGDWGGTEAFF
many,TRBV6-1,TRBJ2-5,NA,TGTGCCAGCAGCACAGCCGTAGAGACCCAGTACTTC,CASSTAVETQYF
many,TRBV2,TRBJ2-5,NA,TGTGCCAGCAGTGTGGGATATCACCAAGAGACCCAGTACTTC,CASSVGYHQETQYF
NA,TRBV2,TRBJ2-1,TRBD1,TGTGCCAGCAGTACGGGACAGAACTCCTACAATGAGCAGTTCTTC,CASSTGQNSYNEQFF
few,TRBV6-2/TRBV6-3,TRBJ2-3,NA,TGTGCCAGCAGAGGGGCCCGGCCCCGAGATACGCAGTATTTT,CASRGARPRDTQYF
many,TRBV18,TRBJ1-1,NA,TGTGCCAGCGCTGGGACCGCTGAAGCTTTCTTT,CASAGTAEAFF
few,TRBV3-1,TRBJ2-5,NA,TGTGCCAGCAGGGCGAGGGAGACCCAGTACTTC,CASRARETQYF
NA,TRBV5-4,TRBJ2-7,NA,TGTGCCAGCAGCCTAAGTTGGGACTACGAGCAGTACTTC,CASSLSWDYEQYF